The 19 T cell receptor beta chains below all came from one sample that was sequenced in a study of beta chain features in type 1 diabetes. Expressed TCRB transcripts were sequenced because the entire RNA isolate underwent reverse transcription. Sequencing used immunoSEQ multiplex PCR; TCRdb keeps in-frame clones, though not all of them. The sample shows around 250,000 clones, about 30% of them seen only once. Material for sequencing was central memory CD4+ T cells from blood. The receptors stem from a young man in good health.

This clone was recorded a few times. The CDR3 nucleotides read TGTGCCAGCAGTTACGTCTCCTACGAGCAGTACTTC. This translates into CASSYVSYEQYF. This chain links TRBV7-2 with TRBJ2-7; D is uncertain. This CDR3 spans 12 amino acids. With 6 bases removed from V and 0 bases from J, the gap between germline ends came to 6 bases. The germline CDR1 and CDR2 sequences are SGHTA and FQGNSA.

In regard to this clone: This likely stems from a read error, as it lies one base from a far larger clone. The chain is built from TRBV7-2 and TRBJ2-2; weak D call: TRBD2 (5 bases). The germline V gene encodes CDR1 SGHTA and CDR2 FQGNSA. The CDR3 is 12 residues long. CDR3 amino acids: CASRSLVGELLF. The CDR3 DNA reads TGTGCCAGCAGATCGCTTGTCGGGGAGCTGCTTTTT.

This chain uses TRBV5-1 with TRBJ1-2, with a weak D call TRBD1 (5 bases). The CDR3 extends over 16 amino acids. In germline, CDR1 is SGHRS, CDR2 YFSETQ. Between the trimmed V and J ends, which lost 0 bases and 6 bases, there was a span of 18 bases. CDR3 DNA sequence: TGCGCCAGCAGCTTGGCCCCGGCCATAGGGGCCGATGGCTACACCTTC. Translation gives CASSLAPAIGADGYTF. Full variable domain (rest looked up from reference TRBV5-1 and TRBJ1-2): KAGVTQTPRYLIKTRGQQVTLSCSPISGHRSVSWYQQTPGQGLQFLFEYFSETQRNKGNFPGRFSGRQFSNSRSEMNVSTLELGDSALYLCASSLAPAIGADGYTFGSGTRLTVV.

J is TRBJ2-5 and V is TRBV4-3; D possibly corresponds to TRBD2 (5 bases). This CDR3 spans 14 amino acids. V lost 1 base and J 5 bases, leaving 11 bases between the germline ends. Germline loops: CDR1 LGHNA, CDR2 YSLEER. CDR3 nucleotides: TGCGCCAGCAGCCAAGGTGCTAGCTTTGAGACCCAGTACTTC. Its translation is CASSQGASFETQYF.

In this sample, this clone turned up a few times. The rearrangement links TRBV10-3 to TRBJ2-2; TRBD1 might be the D (6 bases). V was pared by 10 bases and J by 0 bases, with 12 bases between. The length of the CDR3 is 14 residues. Germline CDR1 and CDR2: ENHRY and SYGVKD. CDR3 sequence reads: CATQGSPNTGELFF. The CDR3 DNA follows: TGTGCCACCCAGGGGTCCCCGAACACCGGGGAGCTGTTTTTT.

In the case of this clone: Distinct nucleotide sequences in the sample also encode this CDR3. CDR3 loop: CSGLNTEAFF. CDR3 DNA sequence: TGCAGCGGGCTTAACACTGAAGCTTTCTTT. V is TRBV29-1 and J is TRBJ1-1; D gene ambiguous. CDR1 and CDR2 from the germline V gene are SQVTM and ANQGSEA. This CDR3 comprises 10 residues. The germline V and J ends were trimmed by 7 bases and 2 bases, with 5 bases remaining between them.

In the case of this clone: Other DNA sequences in the same sample also yield this CDR3. J is TRBJ2-5 and V is TRBV18; no definite D call. The ends were cut back, 3 bases at V and 1 base at J, with 3 bases in the middle. The CDR3 length is 12 residues. Germline V gene lookup returns CDR1 KGHSH and CDR2 LQKENI. As DNA, the CDR3 is TGTGCCAGCTCACCGGGCCAAGAGACCCAGTACTTC. Amino acids: CASSPGQETQYF.

This clone was observed a handful of times. The rearrangement joins TRBV2 to TRBJ1-4, with D unresolved. Looked up from germline, CDR1 is SNHLY and CDR2 is FYNNEI. The germline V and J ends were trimmed by 5 bases and 7 bases, with 11 bases remaining between them. CDR3 length: 13 amino acids. CDR3 in DNA: TGTGCCAGCAGTCCCCCCCTAGGTGAAAAACTGTTTTTT. Amino acids: CASSPPLGEKLFF.

The chain employs TRBV15 and TRBJ2-2; D may be TRBD1 or TRBD2 (6 bases each). Trimming cost V 7 bases and J 12 bases, with 21 bases left between them. CDR1 is LNHNV, CDR2 YYDKDF, per germline (reference sequence). The CDR3 is 14 amino acids. CDR3 amino acids: CATKGGSRERQLFF. In DNA form, the CDR3 reads TGTGCCACCAAAGGGGGGTCCCGAGAGAGGCAGCTGTTTTTT.

The chain uses TRBV25-1 and TRBJ2-7; D tentatively fits TRBD1 or TRBD2 (6 bases each). Trimming removed 1 base at V and 8 bases at J, with 12 bases between. Germline values: CDR1 MGHDK, CDR2 SYGVNS. The CDR3 contains 13 residues. The chain's CDR3 is CASSEWGASKQYF. The CDR3, as DNA: TGTGCCAGCAGTGAATGGGGGGCATCTAAGCAGTACTTC.

V and J are TRBV7-8 and TRBJ2-5; no reliable D call. CDR1 is SGHVS, CDR2 FQNEAQ, per germline. With 2 bases removed from V and 5 bases from J, the gap between germline ends came to 6 bases. The CDR3 runs to 12 residues. In DNA, the CDR3 is TGTGCCAGCAGCTTAACGAGGGAGACCCAGTACTTC. This sequence encodes CASSLTRETQYF.

This clone has a handful of counts. V gene TRBV10-3 combines with J gene TRBJ2-7; 9 nucleotides agree with TRBD1. Germline V gene sequence: CDR1 ENHRY, CDR2 SYGVKD. V was pared by 0 bases and J by 3 bases, with 3 bases of the junction left unmatched. CDR3 length: 15 amino acids. This CDR3 reads CAISESLGQGYEQYF. The CDR3 DNA sequence: TGTGCCATCAGTGAGTCCCTGGGACAGGGCTACGAGCAGTACTTC.

This clone showed up just a few times. CDR3 region: CASSSLDRGGNEQYF. The CDR3 DNA reads TGTGCCAGTAGTTCCCTGGACAGGGGTGGCAACGAGCAGTACTTC. The chain has TRBV19 and TRBJ2-7; TRBD1 matches at 9 bases. The CDR3 has 15 amino acids. The V segment lost 5 bases and the J segment 5 bases; nucleotides outside the gene matches: 10. Germline V gives CDR1 LNHDA, CDR2 SQIVND (reference sequence).

This clone occurred a few times. The chain joins TRBV28 to TRBJ2-5; D is perhaps TRBD1 or TRBD2 (7 bases each). The CDR3 has 12 amino acids. V lost 6 bases and J 5 bases, leaving 10 bases between the germline ends. Per the germline V gene, CDR1 is MDHEN and CDR2 is SYDVKM. The CDR3 loop reads CASSQGGETQYF. The CDR3 nucleotides read TGTGCCAGCAGCCAGGGGGGGGAGACCCAGTACTTC.

The chain links TRBV5-6 to TRBJ1-6, with D possibly matching TRBD1 (6 bases). CDR1 and CDR2 (germline): SGHDT, YYEEEE. This CDR3 is 14 amino acids long. V dropped 3 bases and J dropped 5 bases, with 9 bases sitting between them. The CDR3 is CASSWYRDNSPLHF. CDR3 DNA: TGTGCCAGCAGCTGGTACAGGGATAATTCACCCCTCCACTTT.

The V call is TRBV20-1, the J call TRBJ2-5; no clear D. This CDR3 has 11 amino acids. Germline V gene sequence: CDR1 DFQATT, CDR2 SNEGSKA (reference sequence). V was trimmed by 0 bases and J by 10 bases, leaving 9 bases between them. The DNA for the CDR3 is TGCAGTGCTAGAGACCCTCCCGGCCAGTACTTC. The encoded protein is CSARDPPGQYF.

This clone occurred many times. The chain carries TRBV18 and TRBJ2-3; TRBD2 is a possible D gene (6 bases). The length of the CDR3 is 13 residues. Per the germline V gene, CDR1 is KGHSH and CDR2 is LQKENI. V was clipped by 3 bases and J by 3 bases, with 7 bases between them. Written as DNA, the CDR3 is TGTGCCAGCTCACCGGCGGGAACAGATACGCAGTATTTT. Encoded protein: CASSPAGTDTQYF.

A few counts support this clone. In the same sample, other DNA sequences code for this CDR3. This chain connects TRBV7-2 to TRBJ1-5; D call uncertain. The CDR3 has 13 residues. Germline values: CDR1 SGHTA, CDR2 FQGNSA. The V end was cut by 3 bases, the J end by 7 bases, with 10 bases between. CDR3 region: CASSFRGGQPQHF. CDR3 nucleotides: TGTGCCAGCAGCTTTCGGGGAGGGCAGCCCCAGCATTTT. Full variable domain (outside the CDR3, taken from reference TRBV7-2 and TRBJ1-5): GAGVSQSPSNKVTEKGKDVELRCDPISGHTALYWYRQSLGQGLEFLIYFQGNSAPDKSGLPSDRFSAERTGGSVSTLTIQRTQQEDSAVYLCASSFRGGQPQHFGDGTRLSIL.

This clone was recorded a few times. This chain joins TRBV2 and TRBJ1-1, with D maybe TRBD1 (6 bases). CDR1 is SNHLY and CDR2 is FYNNEI in the germline V gene. With 8 bases removed from V and 8 bases from J, the gap between germline ends came to 15 bases. This CDR3 comprises 12 residues. CDR3 sequence: CASSWKGGEAFF. The CDR3 nucleotides are TGTGCCAGCTCCTGGAAGGGGGGCGAAGCTTTCTTT.